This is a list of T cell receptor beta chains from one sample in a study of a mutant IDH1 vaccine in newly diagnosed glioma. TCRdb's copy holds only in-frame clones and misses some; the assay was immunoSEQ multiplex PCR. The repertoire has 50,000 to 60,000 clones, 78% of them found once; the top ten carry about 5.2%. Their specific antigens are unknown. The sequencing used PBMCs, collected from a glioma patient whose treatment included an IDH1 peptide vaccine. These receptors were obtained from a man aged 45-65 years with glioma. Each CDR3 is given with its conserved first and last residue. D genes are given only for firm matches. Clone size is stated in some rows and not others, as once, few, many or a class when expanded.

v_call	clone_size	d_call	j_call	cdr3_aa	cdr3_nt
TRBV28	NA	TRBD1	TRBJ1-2	CASSLTGGRHGYTF	TGTGCCAGCAGTTTAACAGGGGGACGGCATGGCTACACCTTC
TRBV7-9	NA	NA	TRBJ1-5	CASSSQENQPQHF	TGTGCCAGCAGCTCCCAGGAAAATCAGCCCCAGCATTTT
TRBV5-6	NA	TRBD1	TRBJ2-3	CASSSNRGSTDTQYF	TGTGCCAGCAGCTCGAACAGGGGTAGCACAGATACGCAGTATTTT
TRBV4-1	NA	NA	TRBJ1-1	CASSQERGRNTEAFF	TGCGCCAGCAGCCAAGAGAGGGGAAGGAACACTGAAGCTTTCTTT
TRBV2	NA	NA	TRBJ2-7	CASTRDIGEQYF	TGTGCCAGCACCCGGGACATCGGGGAGCAGTACTTC
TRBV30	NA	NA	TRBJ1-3	CAWSHPGGLSSGNTIYF	TGTGCCTGGAGCCACCCCGGGGGCTTAAGCTCTGGAAACACCATATATTTT
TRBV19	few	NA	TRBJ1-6	CASSINYNSPLHF	TGTGCCAGTAGTATTAACTATAATTCACCCCTCCACTTT
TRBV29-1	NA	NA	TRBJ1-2	CSVRREDGYTF	TGCAGCGTACGGAGGGAGGACGGCTACACCTTC
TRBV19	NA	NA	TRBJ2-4	CASSIWQENIQYF	TGTGCCAGTAGTATCTGGCAGGAAAACATTCAGTACTTC
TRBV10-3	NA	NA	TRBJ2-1	CAISRGSYNEQFF	TGTGCCATCAGCCGCGGCTCCTACAATGAGCAGTTCTTC
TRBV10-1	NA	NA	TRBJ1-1	CASSAEQGNTEAFF	TGCGCCAGCAGCGCCGAACAGGGGAACACTGAAGCTTTCTTT
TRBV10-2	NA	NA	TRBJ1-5	CASSDGGNQPQHF	TGCGCCAGCAGTGACGGGGGCAATCAGCCCCAGCATTTT
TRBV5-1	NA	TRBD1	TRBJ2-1	CASSPRTGSLNEQFF	TGCGCCAGCAGCCCCCGGACAGGGTCCCTCAATGAGCAGTTCTTC
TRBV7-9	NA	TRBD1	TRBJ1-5	CASSLGFGQGLSQPQHF	TGTGCCAGCAGCTTAGGTTTCGGACAGGGTCTGAGTCAGCCCCAGCATTTT
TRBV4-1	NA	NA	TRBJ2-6	CASSQDPGISGSGANVLTF	TGCGCCAGCAGCCAAGATCCTGGGATTTCTGGCTCTGGGGCCAACGTCCTGACTTTC
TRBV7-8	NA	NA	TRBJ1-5	CASSRDTVNQPQHF	TGTGCCAGCAGCCGTGACACAGTGAATCAGCCCCAGCATTTT
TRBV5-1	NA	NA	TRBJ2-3	CASSLRPRGTDTQYF	TGCGCCAGCAGCTTACGTCCCCGAGGCACAGATACGCAGTATTTT
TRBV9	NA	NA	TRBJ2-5	CASSPGVGETQYF	TGTGCCAGCAGCCCAGGGGTAGGGGAGACCCAGTACTTC
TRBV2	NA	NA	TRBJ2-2	CASSVVQGGTGELFF	TGTGCCAGCTCGGTGGTACAGGGCGGCACCGGGGAGCTGTTTTTT
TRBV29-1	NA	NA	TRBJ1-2	CSVPGAGANYGYTF	TGCAGCGTTCCGGGAGCGGGGGCCAACTATGGCTACACCTTC
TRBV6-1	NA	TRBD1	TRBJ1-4	CASERQGATNEKLFF	TGTGCCAGCGAGAGACAGGGTGCAACTAATGAAAAACTGTTTTTT
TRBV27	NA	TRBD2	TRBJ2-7	CASSALAGGYEQYF	TGTGCCAGCAGTGCGTTAGCGGGGGGCTACGAGCAGTACTTC
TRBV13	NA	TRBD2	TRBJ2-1	CASSPGGSGGYNEQFF	TGTGCCAGCAGTCCCGGGGGTAGCGGGGGGTACAATGAGCAGTTCTTC
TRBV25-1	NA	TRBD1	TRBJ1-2	CASSEQGQQNYGYTF	TGTGCCAGCAGTGAGCAGGGACAGCAAAACTATGGCTACACCTTC
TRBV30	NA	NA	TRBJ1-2	CAWSVRGRVGYGYTF	TGTGCCTGGAGTGTACGAGGCAGGGTGGGATATGGCTACACCTTC
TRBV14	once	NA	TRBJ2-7	CASSQDPGSSYEQYF	TGTGCCAGCAGCCAAGATCCCGGGAGCTCCTACGAGCAGTACTTC
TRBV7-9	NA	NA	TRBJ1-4	CASRDGSEKLFF	TGTGCCAGCAGGGATGGTAGCGAAAAACTGTTTTTT
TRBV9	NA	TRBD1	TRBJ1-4	CADTGGEKLFF	TGTGCCGACACAGGGGGTGAAAAACTGTTTTTT
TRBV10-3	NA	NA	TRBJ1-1	CAISAGGGAFF	TGTGCCATCAGTGCCGGGGGGGGAGCTTTCTTT
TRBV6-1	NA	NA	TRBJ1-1	CASMGFAEAFF	TGTGCCAGCATGGGATTCGCTGAAGCTTTCTTT
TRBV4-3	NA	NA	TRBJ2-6	CASSQGDAPGANVLTF	TGCGCCAGCAGCCAAGGGGACGCACCTGGGGCCAACGTCCTGACTTTC